This TCR beta chain was profiled in a study of identifying expanded T cells in peripheral blood. General observations from the study: Variance in clone template counts between approximately 2-week samples significantly increased with total template count across all healthy donors. Technical replicates showed roughly 1.2 changed clones; two weeks about 16.4; four weeks 19.

During the collection period, no donor immune events like infections were recorded. Libraries were prepared by immunoSEQ multiplex PCR; TCRdb keeps only in-frame clonotypes and omits some of them. The repertoire holds around 82,000 clones, with around 84% as singletons. For this clone: What it binds is unknown.

This receptor was obtained from a person aged 18-70 years in good health. Sequencing used blood.

The CDR3 region is CASNSAASGTGGVGYTF. Here the CDR3 DNA reads TGTGCCAGCAACTCTGCCGCATCCGGGACAGGGGGAGTTGGCTACACCTTC. The V and J genes are TRBV28 and TRBJ1-2, with 11 positions matching TRBD1. The CDR3 extends over 17 amino acids. Looked up from germline, CDR1 is MDHEN and CDR2 is SYDVKM. With 7 bases clipped from V and 7 bases from J, the junction kept 17 bases outside the gene matches.